The text below deals with one TCR beta chain. The antigen this receptor binds is unknown. Per-base quality was not reported, and no clone a single base away is much larger than it. This sample stems from a study of shared clonotypes between healthy human individuals (dated by TCRdb to the early 2020s). A note on the overall study: The cohort included a few men and two women between 18 and 49 years of age. For each donor, CD4 naive and CD4 memory were each run on three plates, CD8 naive on two plates, and CD8 memory on one plate. The study deeply sequenced blood TCR repertoires of five healthy adults to estimate repertoire size and the extent of clonotype sharing between individuals. To increase sequencing depth and limit assay-specific biases, TCR repertoire library preparation and sequencing were carried out by different laboratories using diverse techniques. Per donor, leukapheresis produced somewhere between about 0.94 and 9.5 billion PBMCs. The full study reports these points: Across a few donors, approximately 5% of naive CD4, roughly 3.4% of naive CD8, about 2% of memory CD4, and about 0.4% of memory CD8 clonotypes were shared. Only blood was sampled, and tissue TCR repertoires likely differ from those in blood. Pairwise subsampling led to the expectation that sequencing depth would affect the degree of clonotype sharing among donors. The small number of donors limited the genetic and exposure-history diversity represented. Even with the large sequencing depth, rarefaction of the sorted-subset datasets indicated that sequencing was incomplete. Higher generation probabilities were observed for clonotypes shared by all four sorted-subset donors than for non-shared clonotypes. Naive subsets generally had larger estimated clonotype richness than memory subsets.

TCR CDR3 regions were amplified from genomic DNA by multiplex PCR using the deep immunoSEQ assay. Extracted genomic DNA from each cell subset was spread evenly across all wells of several immunoSEQ 96-well plates, with each plate serving as a replicate. For sorted subsets, each replicate PCR was loaded with 200 ng genomic DNA, equivalent to roughly 30,000 T cell genomes. Purified libraries were quantified with a Qubit 3.0 fluorometer, sized on a Bioanalyzer 2100, and re-quantified with the KAPA Library Quantification kit. A separate single-read 150-cycle Illumina NextSeq 550 flow cell was used to sequence each immunoSEQ 96-well plate. Under the source paper's analysis protocol: Because only junctional sequences without quality scores were contained in the immunoSEQ output, filtering matching that applied to full-length reads could not be performed. Sequences were annotated with PyIR, a Python wrapper for IgBLAST v1.9, using IMGT germline references to assign V/J genes and CDR3. Reads with weak V/J assignments (E-value above 1e-6), missing CDR3, stop codons, out-of-frame junctions, or ambiguous translated residues were removed. V3J clonotypes were defined as sequences sharing an identical inferred V gene, J gene, and CDR3 amino acid sequence. The percentage overlap between two repertoires was calculated by dividing the number of shared unique clonotypes by the size of the smaller repertoire. Three approaches were used to assess repertoire richness: RTK rarefaction, the Chao1 estimator, and Recon v2.1 estimates of unobserved clonotypes. Generation probabilities for all TCRbeta clonotypes obtained by the gDNA method from a handful of donors were computed using OLGA. Held by TCRdb, this immuneACCESS table contains in-frame sequences only and omits some clones. Under half of the omission traces to an unresolved V gene where checked; the cause of the rest is unknown. V, J and clone size are taken as reported in that table, and D and trimming were inferred from the DNA itself. For this sample there are over a million clones; 98% to 99% appear just once. The ten most abundant clones make up approximately 0.38% of the sample.

Healthy HIV-negative adults with no recently reported acute infections or vaccinations were included as donors. Every donor was a Caucasian adult residing in Nashville, Tennessee, USA. Magnetic negative selection was used to enrich CD4+ T cells, after which naive cells were positively selected on CD45RA and the negative fraction became the memory subset. Blood was collected by leukapheresis, and PBMCs were isolated by Ficoll-Histopaque density gradient centrifugation and then cryopreserved in liquid nitrogen vapor phase. Purity and quantity of every magnetically sorted T cell population were checked by analytical flow cytometry. Genomic DNA was isolated from each sorted fraction and quantified by UV absorbance on a Nanodrop 2000c. The TCR sequence derives from a young man in good health. The sequencing input was naive CD4+ T cells sorted from blood. Read against the paper, the sample's cell subset or site label means: CD45RA+ positively selected.

The CDR3 corresponds to CASSQAGGPRNTIYF. The nucleotides read TGTGCCAGCAGCCAAGCCGGGGGGCCGAGAAACACCATATATTTT. The receptor chain draws on TRBV14 and TRBJ1-3, and the D gene may be TRBD1, 6 bases matching. Trimming at the junction amounts to 1 base on V and 5 bases on J, and the germline ends lie 12 bases apart. The germline V gene encodes CDR1 SGHDN and CDR2 FVKESK. Including the terminal cysteine and phenylalanine, the CDR3 comprises 15 residues. Just CDR3 DNA is preserved here, 45 bases in frame from base 1.